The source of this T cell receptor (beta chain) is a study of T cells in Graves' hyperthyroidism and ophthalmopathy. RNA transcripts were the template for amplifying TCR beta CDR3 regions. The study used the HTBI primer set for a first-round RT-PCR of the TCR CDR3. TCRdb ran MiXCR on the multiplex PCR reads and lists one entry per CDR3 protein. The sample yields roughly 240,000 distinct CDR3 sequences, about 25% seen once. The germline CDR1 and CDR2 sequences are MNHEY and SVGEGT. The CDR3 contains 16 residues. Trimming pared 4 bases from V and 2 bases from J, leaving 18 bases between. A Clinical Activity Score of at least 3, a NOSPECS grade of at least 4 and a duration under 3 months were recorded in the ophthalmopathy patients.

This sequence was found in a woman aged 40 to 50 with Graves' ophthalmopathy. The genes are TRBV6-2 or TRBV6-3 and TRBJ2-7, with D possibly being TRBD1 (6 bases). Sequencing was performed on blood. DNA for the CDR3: TGTGCCAGCAGTTTCCTACCGACAGGAGCTACCTACGAGCAGTACTTC. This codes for CASSFLPTGATYEQYF.